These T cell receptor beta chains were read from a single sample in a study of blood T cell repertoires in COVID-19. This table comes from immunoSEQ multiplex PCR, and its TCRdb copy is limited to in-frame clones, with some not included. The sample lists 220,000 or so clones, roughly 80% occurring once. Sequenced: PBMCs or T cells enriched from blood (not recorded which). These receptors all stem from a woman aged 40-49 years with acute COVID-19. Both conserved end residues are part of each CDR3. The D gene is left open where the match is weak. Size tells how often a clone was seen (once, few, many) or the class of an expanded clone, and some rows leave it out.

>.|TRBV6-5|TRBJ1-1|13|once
CATLRQANTEAFF
TGTGCCACCCTTAGGCAGGCGAACACTGAAGCTTTCTTT
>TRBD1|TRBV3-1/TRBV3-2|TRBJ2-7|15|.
CASSQPGTGVNEQYF
TGTGCCAGCAGCCAACCCGGGACAGGGGTCAACGAGCAGTACTTC
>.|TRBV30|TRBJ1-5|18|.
CAWSSPGLGIYSNQPQHF
TGTGCCTGGAGTTCCCCGGGACTGGGGATCTATAGCAATCAGCCCCAGCATTTT
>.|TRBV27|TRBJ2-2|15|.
CASSPRGSSTGELFF
TGTGCCAGCAGTCCTAGGGGATCCAGCACCGGGGAGCTGTTTTTT
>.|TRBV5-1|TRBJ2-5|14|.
CASSLVLGLETQYF
TGCGCCAGCAGCTTGGTTCTGGGGCTTGAGACCCAGTACTTC
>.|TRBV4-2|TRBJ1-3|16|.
CASSQDSSSTGNTIYF
TGTGCCAGCAGCCAAGATTCCTCGAGTACCGGAAACACCATATATTTT
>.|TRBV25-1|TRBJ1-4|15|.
CASSEARGQNEKLFF
TGTGCCAGCAGTGAAGCAAGAGGGCAGAATGAAAAACTGTTTTTT
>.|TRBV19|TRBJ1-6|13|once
CASSTGLNSPLHF
TGTGCCAGTAGTACCGGACTTAATTCACCCCTCCACTTT
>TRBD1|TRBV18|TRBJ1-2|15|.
CASSYGQGSNYGYTF
TGTGCCAGCTCGTACGGACAGGGATCTAACTATGGCTACACCTTC
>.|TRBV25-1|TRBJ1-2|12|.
CASRDRNYGYTF
TGTGCCAGCAGAGACAGGAACTATGGCTACACCTTC